The T cell receptor (beta chain) under discussion was sequenced for a study of T cells in localized non-small cell lung cancer. The assay was immunoSEQ multiplex PCR, and TCRdb's table has in-frame clones only and misses some. This sample has approximately 41,000 clones, with roughly 90% found just once. This clone was seen a single time. Antigen specificity is unknown. Study-level results: Tumor trailed uninvolved adjacent lung in T cell clonality, which peaked there.

The sample in question was PBMCs, obtained before any cancer treatment. This clonotype was obtained from a woman aged 35 to 70 with stage II lung adenocarcinoma.

The CDR3 is CASSQSRNGETQYF. CDR3 bases: TGCGCCAGCAGCCAATCTAGGAATGGAGAGACCCAGTACTTC. The genes are TRBV4-1 and TRBJ2-5; D gene uncertain. This CDR3 comprises 14 residues. Per the germline V gene, CDR1 is MGHRA and CDR2 is YSYEKL. The V end lost 2 bases, the J end lost 4 bases, and 11 bases lay between the germline ends.